The 17 T cell receptor beta chains below all came from one sample that was sequenced in a study of shared clonotypes between healthy human individuals. This table comes from immunoSEQ multiplex PCR, and its TCRdb copy is limited to in-frame clones, with some not included. The sample lists roughly 2.1 million clones; 90% to 95% were seen once. CD45RO negativity and positive selection for CCR7 defined naive CD8 cells, a population that excluded terminally differentiated effector memory CD45RA+ cells. The sequenced sample was naive CD8+ T cells from PBMCs. These receptors originate from a man between 18 and 29 years old in good health. Some clones in this sample may be carry-over from other donors' samples.

Points on this clone: Distinct nucleotide sequences in the sample also encode this CDR3. The chain joins TRBV9 to TRBJ1-1, with no clear D. This CDR3 comprises 14 residues. Germline CDR1 and CDR2: SGDLS and YYNGEE. Between the trimmed V and J ends, which lost 0 bases and 1 base, there was a span of 7 bases. CDR3 in amino acids: CASSVGAANTEAFF. Here the CDR3 DNA reads TGTGCCAGCAGCGTAGGTGCAGCGAACACTGAAGCTTTCTTT.

CDR3 in amino acids: CASSLVAGNTEAFF. In DNA form, the CDR3 reads TGTGCCAGCAGCTTGGTGGCGGGGAACACTGAAGCTTTCTTT. The V call is TRBV5-5, the J call TRBJ1-1; D is undetermined. The V gene's germline CDR1 is SGHKS and CDR2 YYEKEE (reference sequence). This CDR3 region has 14 residues. V lost 0 bases, J lost 1 base, and 7 bases lay in between. Variable domain in full (rest from reference TRBV5-5 and TRBJ1-1): DAGVTQSPTHLIKTRGQQVTLRCSPISGHKSVSWYQQVLGQGPQFIFQYYEKEERGRGNFPDRFSARQFPNYSSELNVNALLLGDSALYLCASSLVAGNTEAFFGQGTRLTVV.

The chain joins TRBV13 to TRBJ2-1; 13 bases align to TRBD2. The ends lost 4 bases at V and 8 bases at J; junction bases unmatched: 5. The CDR3 spans 15 residues. CDR1 PRHDT and CDR2 FYEKMQ come from the germline V gene (reference sequence). The CDR3 region has the DNA TGTGCCAGCAGCTCTCGGACTAGCGGGAGTGATGAGCAGTTCTTC. Protein product: CASSSRTSGSDEQFF.

The chain has TRBV28 and TRBJ1-4; D is ambiguous. The CDR3 loop spans 15 amino acids. CDR1 MDHEN and CDR2 SYDVKM come from the germline V gene. Deletions cut 3 bases from V and 0 bases from J, with 8 bases between. CDR3 protein: CASSFGTTTNEKLFF. In nucleotides, the CDR3 is TGTGCCAGCAGTTTCGGCACCACAACTAATGAAAAACTGTTTTTT. The complete variable domain, with remaining parts taken from reference TRBV28 and TRBJ1-4, reads DVKVTQSSRYLVKRTGEKVFLECVQDMDHENMFWYRQDPGLGLRLIYFSYDVKMKEKGDIPEGYSVSREKKERFSLILESASTNQTSMYLCASSFGTTTNEKLFFGSGTQLSVL.

The chain employs TRBV30 and TRBJ1-1, with D tentatively TRBD1 (5 bases). This CDR3 region has 13 residues. The ends were cut back, 5 bases at V and 9 bases at J, with 19 bases in the middle. CDR1 is GTSNPN and CDR2 is SVGIG in the germline V gene (reference sequence). In nucleotides, the CDR3 is TGTGCCTGGGGACGTGCGGGGGACGGGAAAGCTTTCTTT. It yields the protein CAWGRAGDGKAFF.

The genes are TRBV7-8 and TRBJ2-1, with 14 nucleotides matching TRBD2. V lost 4 bases to trimming and J lost 7 bases; unmatched junction nucleotides: 9. Germline V gives CDR1 SGHVS, CDR2 FQNEAQ. The CDR3 loop spans 17 amino acids. This CDR3 reads CASSSPLRLAGGNEQFF. The CDR3 DNA reads TGTGCCAGCAGCTCCCCATTAAGACTAGCGGGAGGGAATGAGCAGTTCTTC.

The chain combines TRBV11-3 with TRBJ2-1, with D uncertain. Germline CDR1 is SGHNT and CDR2 is YENEEA. The CDR3 has 13 residues. V was trimmed by 1 base and J by 3 bases, leaving 4 bases between them. CDR3 coding DNA: TGTGCCAGCAGCTTAGCAAGCTACAATGAGCAGTTCTTC. It translates to CASSLASYNEQFF.

The V gene is TRBV19, the J gene TRBJ1-1; possible D gene TRBD1, 5 bases. Germline lookup yields CDR1 LNHDA and CDR2 SQIVND (reference sequence). V dropped 3 bases and J dropped 5 bases, with 13 bases sitting between them. This CDR3 has 14 amino acids. The CDR3 DNA reads TGTGCCAGTAGTATGATAGGGGAGGCAACTGAAGCTTTCTTT. Its protein is CASSMIGEATEAFF.

The V and J genes are TRBV6-1 and TRBJ2-7; 10 bases are shared with TRBD2. CDR3 length equals 13 residues. The J segment lost 7 bases and the V segment lost 8 bases, leaving 8 bases of the junction unmatched. In germline, CDR1 is MNHNS, CDR2 SASEGT. As DNA, the CDR3 is TGTGCCAGCCGTGCCCTAGCGGGAGCTGAGCAGTACTTC. Translated, it gives CASRALAGAEQYF.

This chain uses TRBV19 with TRBJ1-5; no firm D call. The CDR3 extends over 14 amino acids. Germline V lookup: CDR1 LNHDA, CDR2 SQIVND (reference sequence). The V gene lost 0 bases and the J gene lost 3 bases, with 6 bases spanning the gap. The CDR3 DNA reads as TGTGCCAGTAGTATAGATTTTGCCAATCAGCCCCAGCATTTT. Amino acid sequence: CASSIDFANQPQHF.

About this clone: Other DNA variants within this sample encode the same CDR3. Here the CDR3 DNA reads TGTGCCAGCAGCCCCGGCAGGGGGCTAGAGACCCAGTACTTC. Translation: CASSPGRGLETQYF. The chain has TRBV5-8 and TRBJ2-5, with 8 nucleotides matching TRBD1. The CDR3 has 14 amino acids. CDR1 is SGHTS and CDR2 is YDEGEE in the germline V gene. V was pared by 4 bases and J by 4 bases, with 6 bases of the junction left unmatched. Full variable domain (rest looked up from reference TRBV5-8 and TRBJ2-5): EAGVTQSPTHLIKTRGQQATLRCSPISGHTSVYWYQQALGLGLQFLLWYDEGEERNRGNFPPRFSGRQFPNYSSELNVNALELEDSALYLCASSPGRGLETQYFGPGTRLLVL.

The chain links TRBV27 to TRBJ2-5; 11 bases line up with TRBD1. The V segment lost 5 bases and the J segment 5 bases; nucleotides outside the gene matches: 7. Germline V gene lookup returns CDR1 MNHEY and CDR2 SMNVEV (reference sequence). CDR3 size: 15 residues. The CDR3 coding sequence is TGTGCCAGCAGTCCCCGGGACAGGGGGAGGGAGACCCAGTACTTC. Protein sequence: CASSPRDRGRETQYF.

The chain carries TRBV11-1 and TRBJ2-3; D uncertain. Germline V gene sequence: CDR1 SGHAT, CDR2 FQDESV (reference sequence). CDR3 length equals 14 residues. V was clipped by 0 bases and J by 0 bases, with 4 bases between them. The CDR3 nucleotides are TGTGCCAGCAGCTTAGCGGGGAGCACAGATACGCAGTATTTT. Translating it yields CASSLAGSTDTQYF.

The chain joins TRBV9 to TRBJ2-7, with TRBD1 identical over 8 bases. V was pared by 4 bases and J by 3 bases, with 6 bases of the junction left unmatched. Germline CDR1 SGDLS, CDR2 YYNGEE. The CDR3 consists of 14 residues. The chain's CDR3 is CASSPGGTGYEQYF. The CDR3 nucleotides read TGTGCCAGCAGCCCGGGCGGGACAGGCTACGAGCAGTACTTC.

The gene calls are TRBV18 and TRBJ2-1, with 7 positions matching TRBD2. CDR1 and CDR2 (germline): KGHSH, LQKENI. V lost 3 bases to trimming and J lost 3 bases; unmatched junction nucleotides: 11. CDR3 length equals 17 residues. CDR3 amino acids: CASSPPGLADLYNEQFF. The DNA of the CDR3 is TGTGCCAGCTCACCCCCGGGCCTAGCGGACCTCTACAATGAGCAGTTCTTC.

The rearrangement joins TRBV2 to TRBJ2-1, with TRBD2 identical over 12 bases. The V and J ends lost 2 bases and 4 bases, in that order; junction bases with no gene match: 6. CDR3 size: 17 residues. CDR1 SNHLY and CDR2 FYNNEI come from the germline V gene. This chain's CDR3 is CASSELAGGEAYNEQFF. The CDR3 DNA is TGTGCCAGCAGTGAACTAGCGGGAGGGGAAGCATACAATGAGCAGTTCTTC.

The chain recombines TRBV21-1 with TRBJ2-2; the D call TRBD2 from the table was never checked on the DNA. TRBV21-1 is reported as a pseudogene. The CDR3 is made up of 14 amino acids. The DNA of the CDR3 is TGTGCCTGCGGGGGCATTAGGAACACCGGGGAGCTGTTTTTT. Translation: CACGGIRNTGELFF.